A single T cell receptor beta chain is shown here with its context. This entry comes from a study of shared clonotypes between healthy human individuals. Method: immunoSEQ multiplex PCR; TCRdb's copy keeps in-frame clones and lacks some. In the table there are over a million clones, 70% to 80% of which are singletons. The CDR3 consists of 14 residues. After removal of 4 bases from V and 4 bases from J, the junction contained 8 bases not matched to a gene. Germline V lookup: CDR1 SGHKS, CDR2 YYEKEE (reference sequence). The source of this sequence is a man between 18 and 29 years old in good health. The sequencing input was memory CD4+ T cells sorted from blood. Subset here: CD45RA-negative fraction. This chain uses TRBV5-5 with TRBJ2-7, with 7 bases fitting TRBD1. In nucleotides, the CDR3 is TGTGCCAGCAGCCCCCGGGACAGAATGTACGAGCAGTACTTC. Amino acids: CASSPRDRMYEQYF.